The 15 T cell receptor beta chains in this list originate from one sample, sequenced in a study of T cell repertoires in cytomegalovirus infection. From the reads, TCRdb called clonotypes with MiXCR, one entry per CDR3 protein. The sample shows 350,000 to 550,000 distinct CDR3 sequences, around 32% of them seen only once. What was sequenced was PBMCs. Receptor source: a human donor in good health (CMV status not recorded). Some clones in this sample may be carry-over from other donors' samples.

In this sample, this clonotype turned up many times. J is TRBJ1-2 and V is TRBV12-3 or TRBV12-4; a weak D match, TRBD1 (5 bases). Trimming removed 3 bases from V and 6 bases from J, with 17 bases in between. CDR3 length equals 15 residues. The CDR3 spells CASSFRDGLADGYTF. The CDR3 nucleotides are TGTGCCAGCAGTTTTCGGGACGGGCTGGCGGATGGCTACACCTTC.

The chain combines TRBV11-2 with TRBJ2-3; no definite D call. Trimming removed 5 bases at V and 6 bases at J, with 12 bases between. Germline V gives CDR1 SGHAT, CDR2 FQNNGV. The CDR3 consists of 13 residues. CDR3 amino acids: CASSPTPTDTQYF. The CDR3 nucleotides are TGTGCCAGCAGCCCCACTCCAACGGATACGCAGTATTTT.

In this sample, this clonotype turned up many times. The rearrangement links TRBV7-9 to TRBJ2-3; 7 bases align to TRBD2. This CDR3 has 16 amino acids. The germline V gene encodes CDR1 SEHNR and CDR2 FQNEAQ (reference sequence). The ends lost 6 bases at V and 2 bases at J; junction bases unmatched: 11. CDR3 protein: CASSHRPGGPTDTQYF. The DNA for the CDR3 is TGTGCCAGCAGTCATCGGCCGGGGGGACCCACAGATACGCAGTATTTT.

This clonotype was recorded a few times. The chain uses TRBV7-2 and TRBJ2-5; the match to TRBD1 covers 8 bases. The germline gives CDR1 SGHTA, CDR2 FQGNSA. CDR3 length: 15 amino acids. V was clipped by 4 bases and J by 4 bases; unmatched bases: 8. For the CDR3, the DNA is TGTGCCAGCAGCTCATTCGGACAGGGTGGAGAGACCCAGTACTTC. Its protein product is CASSSFGQGGETQYF.

This clonotype was counted many times. This chain links TRBV11-2 with TRBJ2-1; D gene ambiguous. V lost 1 base and J 7 bases, leaving 5 bases between the germline ends. The CDR3 totals 12 residues. Per the germline V gene, CDR1 is SGHAT and CDR2 is FQNNGV. The chain's CDR3 is CASSLAGNEQFF. CDR3 nucleotide sequence: TGTGCCAGCAGCTTAGCCGGGAATGAGCAGTTCTTC.

This clonotype was picked up many times. This chain uses TRBV7-9 with TRBJ1-2; D unresolved. Trimming removed 0 bases at V and 0 bases at J, with 8 bases between. The CDR3 runs to 15 residues. The germline gives CDR1 SEHNR, CDR2 FQNEAQ (reference sequence). DNA for the CDR3: TGTGCCAGCAGCTTAGCGCAGCCGTCTAACTATGGCTACACCTTC. Its protein is CASSLAQPSNYGYTF.

The chain is built from TRBV5-1 and TRBJ1-2; possibly TRBD1 for D (5 bases). Between the trimmed V and J ends, which lost 0 bases and 6 bases, there was a span of 15 bases. CDR1 SGHRS and CDR2 YFSETQ come from the germline V gene. The CDR3 is 15 amino acids. In nucleotides, the CDR3 is TGCGCCAGCAGCTTGGAAAAGGGGCCAGCGGATGGCTACACCTTC. It codes for CASSLEKGPADGYTF.

For this clonotype: This may stem from a read error, because a much larger clone lies one nucleotide away. The genes are TRBV12-3 or TRBV12-4 and TRBJ2-3; perhaps TRBD2 as D (5 bases). The CDR3 is made up of 12 amino acids. The V gene lost 6 bases and the J gene lost 4 bases, with 8 bases spanning the gap. CDR3 in amino acids: CASRLGSDTQYF. The CDR3 nucleotides read TGTGCCAGCAGACTAGGGTCAGATACGCAGTATTTT.

This rearrangement joins TRBV28 to TRBJ2-2; TRBD1 agrees at 8 bases. Per germline, CDR1 MDHEN and CDR2 SYDVKM. After removal of 8 bases from V and 4 bases from J, the junction contained 15 bases not matched to a gene. The CDR3 runs 17 residues. CDR3 DNA sequence: TGTGCCAGCGCAGGGGGCCTCCTCAGCTCACGCACCGGGGAGCTGTTTTTT. The encoded protein is CASAGGLLSSRTGELFF.

The V gene is TRBV6-5, the J gene TRBJ1-1; no clear D. The V end was cut by 0 bases, the J end by 1 base, with 6 bases between. The CDR3 covers 14 residues. Germline V gene sequence: CDR1 MNHEY, CDR2 SVGAGI. For the CDR3, the DNA is TGTGCCAGCAGTTACTCGATGAAGAACACTGAAGCTTTCTTT. Amino acid sequence: CASSYSMKNTEAFF.

Note on this clonotype: This may stem from a read error, because a much larger clone lies one nucleotide away. This chain uses TRBV7-2 with TRBJ1-1; tentatively, D is TRBD1 (5 bases). This CDR3 is built from 13 residues. CDR1 and CDR2 (germline): SGHTA, FQGNSA. The CDR3 sequence: CASSFQGYTEDFF. Here the CDR3 DNA reads TGTGCCAGCAGCTTCCAGGGTTACACTGAAGATTTCTTT. The complete variable domain, with remaining parts taken from reference TRBV7-2 and TRBJ1-1, reads GAGVSQSPSNKVTEKGKDVELRCDPISGHTALYWYRQSLGQGLEFLIYFQGNSAPDKSGLPSDRFSAERTGGSVSTLTIQRTQQEDSAVYLCASSFQGYTEDFFGQGTRLTVV.

V usage is TRBV5-4 and J usage is TRBJ1-6; D is uncertain. The CDR3 is 15 amino acids. The germline CDR1 and CDR2 sequences are SGHNT and YYREEE (reference sequence). V lost 1 base and J 7 bases, leaving 12 bases between the germline ends. CDR3 residues: CASSLFGALNSPLHF. DNA for the CDR3: TGTGCCAGCAGCTTGTTTGGTGCCCTAAATTCACCCCTCCACTTT.

J is TRBJ1-5 and V is TRBV19; D not certain. The ends were cut back, 10 bases at V and 7 bases at J, with 5 bases in the middle. The CDR3 totals 9 residues. Germline values: CDR1 LNHDA, CDR2 SQIVND (reference sequence). In nucleotides, the CDR3 is TGTGCCATTAACCAGCCCCAGCATTTT. This sequence encodes CAINQPQHF. Full variable domain (outside the CDR3, taken from reference TRBV19 and TRBJ1-5): DGGITQSPKYLFRKEGQNVTLSCEQNLNHDAMYWYRQDPGQGLRLIYYSQIVNDFQKGDIAEGYSVSREKKESFPLTVTSAQKNPTAFYLCAINQPQHFGDGTRLSIL.

This clonotype was counted between two and nine times. The genes are TRBV24-1 and TRBJ2-3; D is unresolved. The CDR3 spans 15 residues. Germline V gene sequence: CDR1 KGHDR, CDR2 SFDVKD. V was shortened by 5 bases and J by 3 bases, with 14 bases between the two germline ends. The CDR3 region has the DNA TGTGCCACCAGTGTGGGAACGGAAAGAACAGATACGCAGTATTTT. Protein: CATSVGTERTDTQYF.

The J gene is TRBJ2-3, the V gene TRBV9; 9 nucleotides align to TRBD2. With V trimmed by 3 bases and J by 6 bases, 14 bases remained unmatched. Germline-derived CDR1 and CDR2 are SGDLS and YYNGEE. The CDR3 runs to 17 residues. Written as DNA, the CDR3 is TGTGCCAGCAGCGCCTCCCTCGGAGCGGGGGGCCGCGATACGCAGTATTTT. It encodes CASSASLGAGGRDTQYF. Variable domain in full (rest from reference TRBV9 and TRBJ2-3): DSGVTQTPKHLITATGQRVTLRCSPRSGDLSVYWYQQSLDQGLQFLIQYYNGEERAKGNILERFSAQQFPDLHSELNLSSLELGDSALYFCASSASLGAGGRDTQYFGPGTRLTVL.